The subject of this entry is one TCR beta chain. Antigen: not known. The repertoire was sequenced with immunoSEQ multiplex PCR; TCRdb's copy has only in-frame clones and lacks some. The data contain around 19,000 clones, 75% to 90% of them singletons. The record originates from a study of regulatory dendritic cells for organ transplantation. Allogeneic regulatory or mature dendritic cells were co-cultured for more than 4 days with CFSE-labeled sorted T cells at 1:10. The J segment lost 7 bases and the V segment lost 7 bases, leaving 7 bases of the junction unmatched. This CDR3 region has 14 residues. Germline assignment: CDR1 LGHNT and CDR2 FRNRAP.

This sequence originates from a human donor in good health. The chain links TRBV12-5 to TRBJ1-6, with 7 nucleotides matching TRBD1. The sample taken for sequencing was naive CD4+ T cells from blood cultured with regulatory dendritic cells. As for subset: CD45RA+ naive T cells. The CDR3 loop reads CASAEGQPNSPLHF. The CDR3 DNA is TGTGCTAGTGCCGAGGGACAGCCCAATTCACCCCTCCACTTT.